This is a list of T cell receptor beta chains from one sample in a study. TCRdb reprocessed the reads via MiXCR and lists one record per CDR3 protein. The repertoire includes about 16,000 distinct CDR3 sequences, roughly a third of them detected once, and roughly 15% sits in the top ten. Sequenced material: blood. Source of these receptors: a human donor. CDR3s include the opening cysteine and the closing phenylalanine or tryptophan. Each record gives: J gene, V gene, clone size, D gene, CDR3 DNA, CDR3 protein. D genes are given only for firm matches. Clone size is stated in some rows and not others, as once, few, many or a class when expanded.

TRBJ1-5,TRBV3-1,NA,NA,TGTGCCAGCAGCCAAGATCTGGCGGGACACGACTATAGCAATCAGCCCCAGCATTTT,CASSQDLAGHDYSNQPQHF
TRBJ1-2,TRBV4-2,medium-sized,NA,TGTGCCAGCAGCCCAGAAACCCGGCTTTCTAGAGGCTATGGCTACACCTTC,CASSPETRLSRGYGYTF
TRBJ2-1,TRBV6-2/TRBV6-3,NA,NA,TGTGCCAGCAGTAGCAGCAGTTCGATAAGCGGCCGCCATGGAGGGAGCCACAATGAGCAGTTCTTC,CASSSSSSISGRHGGSHNEQFF
TRBJ2-5,TRBV27,NA,NA,TGTGCCAGCAGTTCGATAAGGCGGTGGAGGGAGACCCAGTACTTC,CASSSIRRWRETQYF
TRBJ1-1,TRBV20-1,medium-sized,NA,TGCAGTGCTAGAGATCTCACAGGGTTGGGCACTGAAGCTTTCTTT,CSARDLTGLGTEAFF
TRBJ2-1,TRBV4-3,many,NA,NA,CASSQDFSGQGYNEQFF
TRBJ2-1,TRBV4-3,medium-sized,TRBD1,TGCGCCAGCAGTCCAGGGGGCCTCTCCTACAATGAGCAGTTCTTC,CASSPGGLSYNEQFF
TRBJ2-1,TRBV20-1,many,NA,TGCAGTGCTAGAGATGAGCTTGAAGAGCAGTTCTTC,CSARDELEEQFF
TRBJ2-1,TRBV4-3,medium-sized,TRBD1,TGCGCCAGCAGCCCGGGACAGGGGTTCTCCTACAATGAGCAGTTCTTC,CASSPGQGFSYNEQFF
TRBJ2-7,TRBV4-3,many,TRBD1,TGCGCCAGCAGCCAACAATGGGACAGGGGTAACGAGCAGTACTTC,CASSQQWDRGNEQYF
TRBJ1-4,TRBV4-2,many,NA,TGTGCCAGCAGCAGGGGACCCGAGGGGGGAAATGAAAAACTGTTTTTT,CASSRGPEGGNEKLFF
TRBJ1-5,TRBV4-2,NA,NA,TGTGCCAGCAGCCAAGATCGCGAGACCCAGCATTTT,CASSQDRETQHF
TRBJ2-4,TRBV14,NA,NA,TGTGCCAGCAGCCAAGGAGGGGCTGACATTCAGTACTTC,CASSQGGADIQYF
TRBJ1-5,TRBV29-1,medium-sized,NA,TGCAGCGTTGTACAGGCGGGTAGCAATCAGCCCCAGCATTTT,CSVVQAGSNQPQHF
TRBJ1-5,TRBV30,medium-sized,NA,TGTGCCTGGAGTGCCCCGGGCGGCAATCAGCCCCAGCATTTT,CAWSAPGGNQPQHF
TRBJ2-4,TRBV4-2,many,NA,TGTGCCAGCAGCCAAGATCAGGCATCGGGGACGCCTCAAAACATTCAGTACTTC,CASSQDQASGTPQNIQYF
TRBJ2-2,TRBV29-1,NA,NA,TGCAGCGGGGGGGGACAGGGGGAGCTGTTTTTT,CSGGGQGELFF
TRBJ1-1,TRBV4-3,medium-sized,NA,TGCGCCAGCAGCCAAGGAAACAGCCTCGAGACTTTCTTT,CASSQGNSLETFF
TRBJ1-1,TRBV29-1,medium-sized,NA,TGCAGCGTCGGCGGACAGATGAACACTGAAGCTTTCTTT,CSVGGQMNTEAFF
TRBJ1-3,TRBV18,many,NA,TGTGCCAGCTCACCTCATGGAAACACCATATATTTT,CASSPHGNTIYF
TRBJ2-1,TRBV18,NA,TRBD2,TGTGCCAGCTCACCACTTCCCCCGGGGGGGCCGGAAGAGACCCAGTTCTTC,CASSPLPPGGPEETQFF
TRBJ1-1,TRBV29-1,large,NA,TGCAGCGTTGATGTAAGGGTGAACACTGAAGCTTTCTTT,CSVDVRVNTEAFF
TRBJ2-6,TRBV4-3,many,NA,TGCGCCAGCAGCCAAGACAGCAGGGGAGCAGCTGGGGCCAACGTCCTGACTTTC,CASSQDSRGAAGANVLTF
TRBJ1-1,TRBV29-1,many,NA,TGCAGCGTTGGACGGGGGCAAGGCACTGAAGCTTTCTTT,CSVGRGQGTEAFF
TRBJ1-5,TRBV4-2,NA,NA,TGTGCCAGCAGCCAAGATCGGGCATTTAATCAGCCCCAGCATTTT,CASSQDRAFNQPQHF
TRBJ2-5,TRBV29-1,NA,NA,TGCAGCGCTGAGACCCAGTACTTC,CSAETQYF
TRBJ2-1,TRBV4-3,many,TRBD2,TGCGCCAGCAGCCAAGCTAGCGGGATCATAGGAGGGAATGAGCAGTTCTTC,CASSQASGIIGGNEQFF
TRBJ2-7,TRBV20-1,few,NA,TGCAGTGCTAGAGATGCCCCACGGGCCTCCTACGAGCAGTACTTC,CSARDAPRASYEQYF
TRBJ2-1,TRBV4-3,once,TRBD2,TGCGCCAGCAGCCAACTCTCGGGACTAGCAGTTAAGAATGAGCAGTTCTTC,CASSQLSGLAVKNEQFF